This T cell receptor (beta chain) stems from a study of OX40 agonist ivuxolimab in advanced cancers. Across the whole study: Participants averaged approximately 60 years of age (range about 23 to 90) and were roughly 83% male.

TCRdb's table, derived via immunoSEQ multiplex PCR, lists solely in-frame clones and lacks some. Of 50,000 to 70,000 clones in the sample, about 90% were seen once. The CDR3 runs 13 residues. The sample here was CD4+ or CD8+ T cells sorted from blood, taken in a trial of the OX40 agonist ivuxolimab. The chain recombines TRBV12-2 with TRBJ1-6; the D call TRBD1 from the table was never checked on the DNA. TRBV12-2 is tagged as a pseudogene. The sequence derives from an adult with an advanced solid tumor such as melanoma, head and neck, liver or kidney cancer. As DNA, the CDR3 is TGTGCCGAAGCCGACACTTATAATTCACCCCTCCACTTT. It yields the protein CAEADTYNSPLHF.